This TCR beta chain was identified during a study of STAT5B mutations in CD4+ large granular lymphocyte leukemia. Findings of the study overall: Top patient clones used TRBV06 genes more often: 8/27 versus 2/35 in controls.

This clone was counted once. The antigen is undetermined. The CDR3 totals 16 residues. Looked up from germline, CDR1 is SEHNR and CDR2 is FQNEAQ (reference sequence). V lost 5 bases, J lost 6 bases, and 14 bases stayed unmatched. The survey-level immunoSEQ assay was used. In the original analysis: Productive clonotypes were detectable down to 2.59 x 10-5 frequency. Assay: immunoSEQ multiplex PCR; the TCRdb copy retains only in-frame clones and omits some. That table is the source of V, J and clone size, and D and trimming were worked out from the DNA. The table includes some 30,000 clones, about two thirds detected once.

The sequenced material came from CD4+ T cells from blood buffy coats. This sequence originates from a human donor in good health. The gene calls are TRBV7-9 and TRBJ1-2, with 8 bases lining up with TRBD1. CDR3 nucleotides: TGTGCCAGCAGCCCACACGACAGGGGACGGTACGATGGCTACACCTTC. The encoded protein is CASSPHDRGRYDGYTF.